This record looks at one T cell receptor (beta chain) sequence and its context. What it recognizes is unknown. This sample's time point: week 35, safety follow-up. Topical imiquimod accompanied each vaccine dose, which consisted of 300 ug of mutant IDH1 20-mer peptide. The sample originates from a study of a mutant IDH1 vaccine in newly diagnosed glioma. There are 16 residues in the CDR3. Germline CDR1 SGHTA, CDR2 FQGNSA. V gave up 4 bases and J gave up 5 bases; unmatched junction bases: 9. Produced via immunoSEQ multiplex PCR; TCRdb's table is partial and in-frame only. The repertoire holds about 30,000 clones, with over 65% as singletons.

The sample here was PBMCs, taken from a glioma patient whose treatment included an IDH1 peptide vaccine. The sequence was obtained from a man aged 25-45 years with glioma. The rearrangement links TRBV7-2 to TRBJ1-1, with 11 bases fitting TRBD1. CDR3 loop: CASSSITDRGRTEAFF. For the CDR3, the DNA is TGTGCCAGCAGCTCGATAACGGACAGGGGGCGAACTGAAGCTTTCTTT. Together with reference TRBV7-2 and TRBJ1-1, the CDR3 gives the full variable domain: GAGVSQSPSNKVTEKGKDVELRCDPISGHTALYWYRQSLGQGLEFLIYFQGNSAPDKSGLPSDRFSAERTGGSVSTLTIQRTQQEDSAVYLCASSSITDRGRTEAFFGQGTRLTVV.